This TCR beta chain came from a study of blood T cell repertoires in COVID-19. As for the study in general: Sample material is recorded as cDNA or gDNA derived from T cells, B-cell-depleted T cells, or PBMCs.

Trimming left V 2 bases short and J 4 bases short, with 11 bases between. The germline V gene has CDR1 MNHEY and CDR2 SVGAGI. The CDR3 loop spans 14 amino acids. Source study methods: Reference gene primer amplification in the assay estimated nucleated cell counts. TCRdb's table, derived via immunoSEQ multiplex PCR, lists solely in-frame clones and lacks some. The DNA gave D and trimming, while V, J and clone size come from that table. Of 140,000 to 150,000 clones listed, approximately 86% were seen once; the top ten hold over 0.75%. The sequencing sample was made of peripheral blood. The origin of this receptor is a woman aged 50 to 60 with acute or convalescent COVID-19. The rearrangement links TRBV6-5 to TRBJ1-2; possibly TRBD1 for D (5 bases). DNA for the CDR3: TGTGCCAGCAGTTACATTGGGGGGACCTATGGCTACACCTTC. Residues: CASSYIGGTYGYTF.